This T cell receptor beta chain appears in the sequencing data of a study of shared clonotypes between healthy human individuals (TCRdb year 2020). Broadly, across the study: A few men and a couple of women, aged 18 to 49 years, made up the cohort. For each donor, three plates each were used for CD4 naive and CD4 memory, two plates were used for CD8 naive, and one plate was used for CD8 memory. Each donor's leukapheresis produced roughly between about 0.8 and 10 billion PBMCs. Different laboratories and diverse techniques were used to prepare libraries and sequence TCR repertoires, to increase sequencing depth and limit assay-specific biases. To estimate repertoire size and how much clonotypes are shared between individuals, the study performed deep sequencing of blood TCR repertoires from a handful of healthy adults. General study outcomes and caveats: When a handful of donors were compared, the shared fraction of clonotypes was 5% to 6.5% for naive CD4, roughly 3.4% for naive CD8, roughly 2.5% for memory CD4, and 0.4% for memory CD8. Rarefaction of sorted-subset datasets indicated incomplete sequencing despite the large sequencing depth. Pairwise subsampling indicated that sequencing depth was expected to affect the degree of clonotype sharing among donors. Clonotypes shared by all four sorted-subset donors showed higher generation probabilities than non-shared clonotypes. The genetic and exposure-history diversity represented was limited by the small number of donors. Sampling was limited to blood, and TCR repertoires in tissue likely differ from TCR repertoires in blood. Larger estimated clonotype richness was generally found for naive subsets than for memory subsets.

In the case of this clone: The antigen this receptor binds is unknown. The record has no base qualities; no much larger clone is one base away.

The donors were healthy, HIV-negative adults who had no recently reported acute infections or vaccinations. Every donor was a Caucasian adult living in Nashville, Tennessee, USA. CD4+ T cells were enriched by magnetic negative selection, after which naive cells were positively selected on CD45RA and the negative fraction was taken as the memory subset. After blood collection by leukapheresis, PBMCs were isolated using Ficoll-Histopaque density gradient centrifugation and then cryopreserved in the vapor phase of liquid nitrogen. Analytical flow cytometry was used to check the purity and quantity of every magnetically sorted T cell population. Genomic DNA was isolated from each sorted fraction and quantified by UV absorbance on a Nanodrop 2000c. The CDR3 spans 14 residues, from the cysteine through the phenylalanine. Of all the DNA, just the CDR3 is kept, 42 bases in frame from base 1. The germline V gene encodes CDR1 MGHRA and CDR2 YSYEKL. Trimming costs V 0 bases and J 6 bases, and their ends lie 12 bases apart.

Using the deep immunoSEQ assay, TCR CDR3 regions were amplified from genomic DNA by multiplex PCR. For each cell subset, the extracted genomic DNA was distributed evenly across all wells of several immunoSEQ 96-well plates, and each plate served as one replicate. For sorted subsets, each replicate PCR was loaded with approximately 190 ng genomic DNA, equivalent to some 27,000 T cell genomes. Purified libraries were quantified with a Qubit 3.0 fluorometer, sized on a Bioanalyzer 2100, and re-quantified with the KAPA Library Quantification kit. Every immunoSEQ 96-well plate was sequenced on a dedicated single-read 150-cycle Illumina NextSeq 550 flow cell. As for the authors' bioinformatics: Because only junctional sequences without quality scores were contained in the immunoSEQ output, filtering matching that applied to full-length reads could not be performed. To assign V/J genes and CDR3, sequences were annotated using PyIR, a Python wrapper for IgBLAST v1.9, with IMGT germline references. Reads were removed for weak V/J assignments (E-value above 1e-6), missing CDR3, stop codons, out-of-frame junctions, or ambiguous translated residues. A V3J clonotype was defined by an identical inferred V gene, J gene, and CDR3 amino acid sequence. The percentage overlap between two repertoires was calculated by dividing the number of shared unique clonotypes by the size of the smaller repertoire. RTK rarefaction, the Chao1 estimator, and Recon v2.1 estimates of unobserved clonotypes were used to assess repertoire richness. For all TCRbeta clonotypes obtained by the gDNA method from a few donors, generation probabilities were computed with OLGA. TCRdb took this table from immuneACCESS and kept in-frame rearrangements with V and J called. Such tables lack part of the clones; where checked against another copy, unresolved V genes explain under half of the gap, and the rest is unexplained. V and J calls and clone size follow that table, whereas D and trimming were derived from the DNA. This sample holds 1,400,000 or so clones; about 98.5% were observed only once. The ten largest clones add up to roughly 0.36% of the sample.

The sample comprised naive CD4+ T cells sorted from blood. According to the study, the label for this sample's cell subset or site signals: CD45RA+ positively selected. The V and J genes are TRBV4-1 and TRBJ2-7, with TRBD1 perhaps the D gene, on 5 matching bases. This TCR came from a man aged 25 to 45 in good health. The nucleotides read TGCGCCAGCAGCCAAGAGGACATGGTTGGCGAGCAGTACTTC. Protein translation: CASSQEDMVGEQYF.